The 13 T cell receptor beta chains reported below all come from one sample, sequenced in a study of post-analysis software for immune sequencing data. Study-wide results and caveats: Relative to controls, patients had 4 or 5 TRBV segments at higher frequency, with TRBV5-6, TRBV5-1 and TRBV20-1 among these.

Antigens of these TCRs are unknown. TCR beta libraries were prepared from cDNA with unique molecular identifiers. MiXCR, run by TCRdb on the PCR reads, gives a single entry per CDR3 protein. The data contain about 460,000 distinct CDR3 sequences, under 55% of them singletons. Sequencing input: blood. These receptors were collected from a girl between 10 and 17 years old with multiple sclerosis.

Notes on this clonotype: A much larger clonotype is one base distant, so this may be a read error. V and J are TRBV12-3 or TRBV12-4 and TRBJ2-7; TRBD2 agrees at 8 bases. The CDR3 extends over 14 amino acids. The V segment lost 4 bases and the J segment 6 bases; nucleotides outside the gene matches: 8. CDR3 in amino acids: CASSWGSGKAEQYF. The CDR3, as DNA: TGTGCCAGCAGTTGGGGTAGCGGGAAGGCCGAGCAGTACTTC.

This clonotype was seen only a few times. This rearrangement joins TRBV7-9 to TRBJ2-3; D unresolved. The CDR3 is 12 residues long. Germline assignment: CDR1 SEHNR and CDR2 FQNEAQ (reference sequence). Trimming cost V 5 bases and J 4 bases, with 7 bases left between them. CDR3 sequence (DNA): TGTGCCAGCAGCGCCGGGTCAGATACGCAGTATTTT. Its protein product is CASSAGSDTQYF.

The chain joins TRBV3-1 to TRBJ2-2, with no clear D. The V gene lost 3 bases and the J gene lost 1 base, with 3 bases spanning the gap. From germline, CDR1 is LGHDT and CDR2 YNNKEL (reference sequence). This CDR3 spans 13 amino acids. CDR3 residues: CASSQLNTGELFF. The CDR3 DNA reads TGTGCCAGCAGCCAGCTGAACACCGGGGAGCTGTTTTTT.

The CDR3 here is CASSLVGRVDTQYF. The CDR3 region has the DNA TGTGCCAGCAGCTTAGTCGGGAGGGTGGATACGCAGTATTTT. The chain combines TRBV13 with TRBJ2-3, with 8 bases that match TRBD2. The CDR3 covers 14 residues. The V gene end was trimmed by 1 base and the J gene end by 6 bases; junction bases not matched to a gene: 3. Germline-derived CDR1 and CDR2 are PRHDT and FYEKMQ (reference sequence).

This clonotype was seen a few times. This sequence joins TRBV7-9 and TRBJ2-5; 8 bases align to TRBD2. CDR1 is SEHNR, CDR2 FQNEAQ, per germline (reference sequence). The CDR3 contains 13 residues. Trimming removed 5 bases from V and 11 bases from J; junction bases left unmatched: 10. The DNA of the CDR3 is TGTGCCAGCAGCGGAACGCGGGAGGATGAGCAGTACTTC. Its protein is CASSGTREDEQYF.

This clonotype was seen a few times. The CDR3, as DNA: TGCAGTGCTAGAGATTCGGGACACCGGATCTACGAGCAGTACTTC. It translates to CSARDSGHRIYEQYF. This chain uses TRBV20-1 with TRBJ2-7; tentatively, D is TRBD1 (6 bases). The CDR3 consists of 15 residues. The V and J ends lost 0 bases and 3 bases respectively, with 15 bases between them. Per the germline V gene, CDR1 is DFQATT and CDR2 is SNEGSKA (reference sequence).

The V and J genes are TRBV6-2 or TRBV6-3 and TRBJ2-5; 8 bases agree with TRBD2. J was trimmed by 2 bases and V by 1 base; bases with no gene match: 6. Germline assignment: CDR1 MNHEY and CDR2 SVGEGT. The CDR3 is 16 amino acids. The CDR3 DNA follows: TGTGCCAGCAGTTACTTGCCGGGACTAGTTCAAGAGACCCAGTACTTC. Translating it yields CASSYLPGLVQETQYF.

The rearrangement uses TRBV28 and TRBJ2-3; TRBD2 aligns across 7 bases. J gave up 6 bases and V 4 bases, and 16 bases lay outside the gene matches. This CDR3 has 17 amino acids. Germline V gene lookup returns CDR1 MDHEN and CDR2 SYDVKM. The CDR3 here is CASSWDYSKVVGDTQYF. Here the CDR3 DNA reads TGTGCCAGCAGTTGGGACTATTCTAAAGTTGTCGGGGATACGCAGTATTTT.

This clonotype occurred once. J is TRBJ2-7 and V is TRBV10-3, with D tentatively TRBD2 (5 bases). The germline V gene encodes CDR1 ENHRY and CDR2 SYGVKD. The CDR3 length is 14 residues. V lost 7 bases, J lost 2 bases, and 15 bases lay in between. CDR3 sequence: CAIKTTSLTYEQYF. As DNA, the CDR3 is TGTGCCATCAAGACAACTAGTCTAACCTACGAGCAGTACTTC.

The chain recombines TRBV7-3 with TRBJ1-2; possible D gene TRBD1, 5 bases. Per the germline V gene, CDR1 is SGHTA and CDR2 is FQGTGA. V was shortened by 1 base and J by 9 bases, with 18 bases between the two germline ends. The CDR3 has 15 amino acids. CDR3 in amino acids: CASSLIGSPGNCYTF. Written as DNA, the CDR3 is TGTGCCAGCAGCTTAATCGGTTCCCCAGGGAATTGCTACACCTTC.

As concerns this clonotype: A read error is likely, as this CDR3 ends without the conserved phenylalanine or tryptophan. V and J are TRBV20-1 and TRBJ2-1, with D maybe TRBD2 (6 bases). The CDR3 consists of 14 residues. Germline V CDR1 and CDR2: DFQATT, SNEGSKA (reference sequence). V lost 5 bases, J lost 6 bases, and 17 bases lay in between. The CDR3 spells CSARPGLLTNEQFC. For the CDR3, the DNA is TGCAGTGCTCGCCCGGGACTCCTAACCAATGAGCAGTTCTGC.

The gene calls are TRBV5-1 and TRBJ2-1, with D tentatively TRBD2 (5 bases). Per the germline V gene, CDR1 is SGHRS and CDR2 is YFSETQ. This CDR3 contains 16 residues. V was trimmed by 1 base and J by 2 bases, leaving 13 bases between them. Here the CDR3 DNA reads TGCGCCAGCAGCTTGTTATCGAGGGCCCCCTACAATGAGCAGTTCTTC. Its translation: CASSLLSRAPYNEQFF.

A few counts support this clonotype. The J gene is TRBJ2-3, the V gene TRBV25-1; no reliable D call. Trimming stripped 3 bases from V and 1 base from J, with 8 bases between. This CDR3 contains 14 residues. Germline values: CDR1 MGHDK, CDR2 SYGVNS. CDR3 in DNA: TGTGCCAGCAGTGAGCTGCAGGGCACAGATACGCAGTATTTT. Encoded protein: CASSELQGTDTQYF.